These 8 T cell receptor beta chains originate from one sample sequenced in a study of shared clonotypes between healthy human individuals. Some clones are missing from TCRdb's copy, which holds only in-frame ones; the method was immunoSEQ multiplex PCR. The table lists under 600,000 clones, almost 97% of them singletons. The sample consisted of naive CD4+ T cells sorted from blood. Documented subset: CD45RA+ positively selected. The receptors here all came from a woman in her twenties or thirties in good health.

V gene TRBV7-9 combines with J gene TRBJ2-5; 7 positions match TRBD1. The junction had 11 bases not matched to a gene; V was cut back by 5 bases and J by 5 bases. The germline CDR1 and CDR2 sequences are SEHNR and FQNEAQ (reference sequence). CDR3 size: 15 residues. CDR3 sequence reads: CASSGLDRVQETQYF. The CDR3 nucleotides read TGTGCCAGCAGCGGATTAGACAGGGTACAGGAGACCCAGTACTTC.

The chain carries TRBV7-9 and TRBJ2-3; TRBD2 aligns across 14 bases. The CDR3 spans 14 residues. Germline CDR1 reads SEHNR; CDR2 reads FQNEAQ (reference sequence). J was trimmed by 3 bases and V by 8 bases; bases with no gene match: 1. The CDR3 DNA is TGTGCCAGCGGGACTAGCGGGAGAACAGATACGCAGTATTTT. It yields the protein CASGTSGRTDTQYF. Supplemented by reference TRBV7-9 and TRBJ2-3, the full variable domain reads DTGVSQNPRHKITKRGQNVTFRCDPISEHNRLYWYRQTLGQGPEFLTYFQNEAQLEKSRLLSDRFSAERPKGSFSTLEIQRTEQGDSAMYLCASGTSGRTDTQYFGPGTRLTVL.

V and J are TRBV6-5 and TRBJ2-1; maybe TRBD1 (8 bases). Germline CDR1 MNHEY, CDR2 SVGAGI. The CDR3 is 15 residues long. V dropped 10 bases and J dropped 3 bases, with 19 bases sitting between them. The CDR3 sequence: CATNRGGLNYNEQFF. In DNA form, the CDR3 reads TGTGCCACCAACAGGGGGGGCCTGAACTACAATGAGCAGTTCTTC.

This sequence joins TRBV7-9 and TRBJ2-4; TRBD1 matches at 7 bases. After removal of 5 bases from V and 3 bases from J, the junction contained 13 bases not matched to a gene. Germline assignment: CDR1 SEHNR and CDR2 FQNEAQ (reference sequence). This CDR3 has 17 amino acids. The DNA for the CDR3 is TGTGCCAGCAGCCCGAGGACAGGTTTGGTGGACAAAAACATTCAGTACTTC. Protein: CASSPRTGLVDKNIQYF.

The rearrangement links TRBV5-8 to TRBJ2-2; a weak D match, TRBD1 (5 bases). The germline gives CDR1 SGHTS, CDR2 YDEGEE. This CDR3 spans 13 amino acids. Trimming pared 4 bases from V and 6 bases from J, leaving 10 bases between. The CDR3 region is CASSGWGAGELFF. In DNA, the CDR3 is TGTGCCAGCAGCGGATGGGGCGCCGGGGAGCTGTTTTTT. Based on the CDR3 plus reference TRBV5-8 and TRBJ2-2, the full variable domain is EAGVTQSPTHLIKTRGQQATLRCSPISGHTSVYWYQQALGLGLQFLLWYDEGEERNRGNFPPRFSGRQFPNYSSELNVNALELEDSALYLCASSGWGAGELFFGEGSRLTVL.

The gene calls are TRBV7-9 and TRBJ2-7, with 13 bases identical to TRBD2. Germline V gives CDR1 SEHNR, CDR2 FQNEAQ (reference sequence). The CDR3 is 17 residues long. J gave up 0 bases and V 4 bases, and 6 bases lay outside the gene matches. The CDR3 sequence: CASSSGLAGPFSYEQYF. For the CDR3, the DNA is TGTGCCAGCAGCTCGGGACTAGCGGGACCTTTCTCCTACGAGCAGTACTTC. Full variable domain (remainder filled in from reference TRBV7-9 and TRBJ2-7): DTGVSQNPRHKITKRGQNVTFRCDPISEHNRLYWYRQTLGQGPEFLTYFQNEAQLEKSRLLSDRFSAERPKGSFSTLEIQRTEQGDSAMYLCASSSGLAGPFSYEQYFGPGTRLTVT.

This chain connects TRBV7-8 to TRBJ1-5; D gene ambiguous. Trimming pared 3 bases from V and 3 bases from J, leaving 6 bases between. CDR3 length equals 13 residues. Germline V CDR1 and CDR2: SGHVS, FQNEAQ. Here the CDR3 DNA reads TGTGCCAGCAGCTTCAGCGACAATCAGCCCCAGCATTTT. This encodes CASSFSDNQPQHF.

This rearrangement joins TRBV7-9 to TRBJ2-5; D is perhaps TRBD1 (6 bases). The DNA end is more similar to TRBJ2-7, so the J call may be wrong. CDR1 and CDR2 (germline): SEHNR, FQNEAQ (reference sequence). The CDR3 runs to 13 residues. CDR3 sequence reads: CASSLADRYEQYF. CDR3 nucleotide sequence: TGTGCCAGCAGCTTAGCAGACAGGTACGAGCAGTACTTC.